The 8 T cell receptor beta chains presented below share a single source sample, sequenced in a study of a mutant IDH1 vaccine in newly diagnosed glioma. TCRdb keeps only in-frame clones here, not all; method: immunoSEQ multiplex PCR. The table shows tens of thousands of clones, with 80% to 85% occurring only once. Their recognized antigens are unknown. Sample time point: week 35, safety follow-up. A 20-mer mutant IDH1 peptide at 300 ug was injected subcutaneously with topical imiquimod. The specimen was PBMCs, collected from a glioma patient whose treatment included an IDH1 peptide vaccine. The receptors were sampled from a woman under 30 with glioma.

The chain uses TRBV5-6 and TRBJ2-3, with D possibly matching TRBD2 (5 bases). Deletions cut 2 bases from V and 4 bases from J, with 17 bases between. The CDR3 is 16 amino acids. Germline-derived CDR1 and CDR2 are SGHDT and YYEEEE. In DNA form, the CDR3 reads TGTGCCAGCAGCTTACAGCGGACTGTAGGCGCAGATACGCAGTATTTT. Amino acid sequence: CASSLQRTVGADTQYF.

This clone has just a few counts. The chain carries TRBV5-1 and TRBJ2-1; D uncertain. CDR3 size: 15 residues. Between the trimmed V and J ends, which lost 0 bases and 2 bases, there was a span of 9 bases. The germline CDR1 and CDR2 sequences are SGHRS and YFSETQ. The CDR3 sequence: CASSLGRITYNEQFF. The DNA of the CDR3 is TGCGCCAGCAGCTTGGGTCGGATCACCTACAATGAGCAGTTCTTC.

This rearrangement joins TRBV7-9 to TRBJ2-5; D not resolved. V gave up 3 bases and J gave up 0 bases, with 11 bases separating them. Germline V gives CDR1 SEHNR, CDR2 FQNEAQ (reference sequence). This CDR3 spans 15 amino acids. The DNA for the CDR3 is TGTGCCAGCAGCTTTGGGCGGTCGTACCAAGAGACCCAGTACTTC. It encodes CASSFGRSYQETQYF.

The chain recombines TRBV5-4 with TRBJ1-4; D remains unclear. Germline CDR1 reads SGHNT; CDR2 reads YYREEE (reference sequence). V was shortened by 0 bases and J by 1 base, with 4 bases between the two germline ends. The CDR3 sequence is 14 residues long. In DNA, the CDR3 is TGTGCCAGCAGCTTGGCAGGAACTAATGAAAAACTGTTTTTT. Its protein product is CASSLAGTNEKLFF.

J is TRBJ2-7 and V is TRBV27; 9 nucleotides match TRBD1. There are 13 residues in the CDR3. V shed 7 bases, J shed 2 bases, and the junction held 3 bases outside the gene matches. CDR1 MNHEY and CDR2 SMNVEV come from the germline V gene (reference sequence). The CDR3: CASKRQGAYEQYF. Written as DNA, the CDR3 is TGTGCCAGCAAGAGACAGGGGGCCTACGAGCAGTACTTC.

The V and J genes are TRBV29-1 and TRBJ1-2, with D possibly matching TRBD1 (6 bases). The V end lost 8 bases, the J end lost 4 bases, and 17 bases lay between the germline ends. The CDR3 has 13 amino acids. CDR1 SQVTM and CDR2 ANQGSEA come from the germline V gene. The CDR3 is CSCSGGRLYGYTF. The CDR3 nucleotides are TGCAGCTGTTCCGGGGGCAGGCTCTATGGCTACACCTTC.

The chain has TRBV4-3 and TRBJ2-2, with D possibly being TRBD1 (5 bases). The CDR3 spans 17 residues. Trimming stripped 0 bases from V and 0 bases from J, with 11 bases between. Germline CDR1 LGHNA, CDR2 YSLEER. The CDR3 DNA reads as TGCGCCAGCAGCCAAGAGGAGTCGACAGCGAACACCGGGGAGCTGTTTTTT. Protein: CASSQEESTANTGELFF.

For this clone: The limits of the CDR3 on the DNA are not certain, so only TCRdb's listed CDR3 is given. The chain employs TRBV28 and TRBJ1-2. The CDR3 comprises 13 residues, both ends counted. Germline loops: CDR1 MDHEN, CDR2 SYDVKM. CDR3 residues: CASSSSDNYGYTF.